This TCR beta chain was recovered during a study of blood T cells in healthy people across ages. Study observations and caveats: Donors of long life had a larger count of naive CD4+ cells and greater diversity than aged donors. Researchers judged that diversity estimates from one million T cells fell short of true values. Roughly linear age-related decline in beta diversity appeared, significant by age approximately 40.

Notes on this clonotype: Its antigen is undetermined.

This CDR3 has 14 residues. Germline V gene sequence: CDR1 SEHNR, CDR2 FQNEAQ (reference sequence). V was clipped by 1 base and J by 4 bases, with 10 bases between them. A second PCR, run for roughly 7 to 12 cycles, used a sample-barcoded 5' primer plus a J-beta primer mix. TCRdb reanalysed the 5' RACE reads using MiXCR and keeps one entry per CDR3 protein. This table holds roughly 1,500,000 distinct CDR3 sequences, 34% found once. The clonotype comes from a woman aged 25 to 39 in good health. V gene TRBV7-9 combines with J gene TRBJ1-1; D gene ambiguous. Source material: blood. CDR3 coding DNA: TGTGCCAGCAGCTTAGTGTTGACGGGCACTGAAGCTTTCTTT. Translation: CASSLVLTGTEAFF.